This is a list of T cell receptor beta chains from one sample in a study of metastatic and nonmetastatic thyroid tumors. TCRdb re-called clones from the PCR reads using MiXCR. The sample has 30,000 to 45,000 clones; roughly 27% are singletons. The source material was blood. The receptors originated from a female donor with papillary thyroid cancer or a benign thyroid nodule (not recorded which). Some clones in this sample may be carry-over from other donors' samples. Both conserved end residues are part of each CDR3. The order of the fields is D gene, clone size, CDR3 length, V gene, J gene, CDR3 DNA, CDR3 protein. The D gene is left open where the match is weak. The listing skips clone size in some rows; elsewhere it reads once, few, many or a size class.

>-|few|12|TRBV12-3/TRBV12-4|TRBJ2-1
TGTGCCAGCAGTCACCCCTCAGACCCCCAGTTCTTC
CASSHPSDPQFF
>-|once|15|TRBV3-1|TRBJ1-1
TGTGCCAGCAGCCCTACCACAGGGTTCGACACTGAAGCTTTCTTT
CASSPTTGFDTEAFF
>-|many|16|TRBV5-1|TRBJ1-6
TGCGCCAGCAGCTTGGACCTTTTCAAAGAGAATTCACCCCTCCACTTT
CASSLDLFKENSPLHF
>TRBD1|-|16|TRBV5-1|TRBJ2-3
TGCGCCAGCAGCCTCGGACAGGGCCATCGCACAGATACGCAGTATTTT
CASSLGQGHRTDTQYF
>-|-|16|TRBV11-2|TRBJ2-1
TGTGCCAGCAGCTTACTTGACTTTAGCTCCTACAATGAGCAGTTCTTC
CASSLLDFSSYNEQFF
>TRBD2|medium-sized|13|TRBV28|TRBJ2-7
TGTGCCAGTCTAGCGGGAGTGGGAGCCGAGCAGTACTTC
CASLAGVGAEQYF
>-|-|15|TRBV6-1|TRBJ2-5
TGTGCCAGCAGTGAAATGGGGGCAGGAACAGAGACACAGTACTTC
CASSEMGAGTETQYF
>TRBD2|-|15|TRBV5-4|TRBJ2-5
TGTGCCAGCAGCAGTAGCGGGAGGGCCGAAGAGACCCAGTACTTC
CASSSSGRAEETQYF
>TRBD1|-|20|TRBV9|TRBJ2-6
TGTGCCAGCAGCGTAGGGGGCCCGGACAGGGTCCGGACTGGGGCCAACGTCCTGACTTTC
CASSVGGPDRVRTGANVLTF
>-|-|13|TRBV7-2|TRBJ1-1
TGCGCCAGAAAGACGGACCGTAACACTGAAGCTTTCTTT
CARKTDRNTEAFF
>-|many|14|TRBV3-1|TRBJ2-3
TGTGCCAGCAGCTCAATCAGGGGAACAGATACGCAGTATTTT
CASSSIRGTDTQYF
>TRBD1|medium-sized|14|TRBV6-1|TRBJ2-7
TGTGCCAGCAGCTTTGGACAGGGCTCCTACGAGCAGTACTTC
CASSFGQGSYEQYF
>-|many|14|TRBV7-2|TRBJ1-2
TGTGCCAGCAGCCAACAAACAGGGATTTACGGCTACACCTTC
CASSQQTGIYGYTF
>-|-|14|TRBV7-2|TRBJ2-5
TGTGCCAGCAGCTCCTCCCTCGGGGGAGGGACCCAGTACTTC
CASSSSLGGGTQYF
>TRBD2|-|16|TRBV28|TRBJ2-2
TGTGCCAGCAGTCGGGGACTAGCGGGATGGACCGGGGAGCTGTTTTTT
CASSRGLAGWTGELFF
>TRBD1|medium-sized|14|TRBV28|TRBJ1-2
TGTGCCAGCAGTTTACTCGGGACAGGGTATGGCTACACCTTC
CASSLLGTGYGYTF
>-|-|15|TRBV20-1|TRBJ2-1
TGCAGTGCTATACCCGGGACTGACTCCTACAATGAGCAGTTCTTC
CSAIPGTDSYNEQFF
>-|few|17|TRBV6-1|TRBJ1-4
TGTGCCAGCAGTCCGACTAGCGGGGGCAGTGGTAATGAAAAACTGTTTTTT
CASSPTSGGSGNEKLFF
>-|many|15|TRBV4-1|TRBJ1-2
TGCGCCAGCAGCCAAGTTGGGCAGGGGAAATATGACTACACCTTC
CASSQVGQGKYDYTF
>-|-|13|TRBV7-9|TRBJ2-1
TGTGCCAGCATTAGAAGCTCCTACAATGATCAGTTCTTC
CASIRSSYNDQFF
>-|-|13|TRBV6-2/TRBV6-3|TRBJ1-5
TGTGCCAGCATACTGGGTCGAAATCAGCCCCAGCATTTT
CASILGRNQPQHF
>TRBD1|once|14|TRBV13|TRBJ1-6
TGTGCCAGCAGCAAAGACAGGGGAAACTCACCCCTCCACTTT
CASSKDRGNSPLHF
>TRBD1|many|14|TRBV4-1|TRBJ1-2
TGCGCCAGCAGCCCCCCTGGGGACAGGGGTGGCTACACCTTC
CASSPPGDRGGYTF